This is a list of T cell receptor beta chains from one sample in a study of early T cells in non-severe SARS-CoV-2 infection. Using its own MiXCR run on the 5' RACE reads, TCRdb lists one record per CDR3 protein. In the table there are some 77,000 distinct CDR3 sequences, about a sixth of which are singletons. Specimen: whole blood. These receptor sequences come from an adult who was a healthcare worker with PCR-confirmed SARS-CoV-2 infection or an uninfected control (not recorded which). Each CDR3 is given with its conserved first and last residue. The D gene is left open where the match is weak. Not all rows give a size; the values are once, few, many and, for expanded clones, a class.

D gene: .
clone size: few
V gene: TRBV9
J gene: TRBJ2-1
CDR3 protein: CASSVELARPSEQFF
CDR3 DNA: TGTGCCAGCAGCGTAGAGTTAGCCCGTCCCAGTGAGCAGTTCTTC

D gene: TRBD1
clone size: many
V gene: TRBV5-1
J gene: TRBJ2-7
CDR3 protein: CASSAGTGDYEQYF
CDR3 DNA: TGCGCCAGCAGTGCCGGGACAGGAGACTACGAGCAGTACTTC

D gene: TRBD2
clone size: many
V gene: TRBV20-1
J gene: TRBJ2-5
CDR3 protein: CSAREGASGETQYF
CDR3 DNA: TGCAGTGCTAGAGAGGGGGCTAGCGGGGAAACCCAGTACTTC

D gene: .
clone size: few
V gene: TRBV3-1
J gene: TRBJ1-2
CDR3 protein: CASSHWDRTNYGYTF
CDR3 DNA: TGTGCCAGCAGCCACTGGGACCGTACTAACTATGGCTACACCTTC

D gene: .
clone size: .
V gene: TRBV6-1
J gene: TRBJ2-3
CDR3 protein: CASSPRSTGGGSTDTQYF
CDR3 DNA: TGTGCCAGCAGTCCCCGATCAACAGGAGGGGGTAGCACAGATACGCAGTATTTT

D gene: .
clone size: few
V gene: TRBV6-1
J gene: TRBJ2-1
CDR3 protein: CASNTARGERYNEQFF
CDR3 DNA: TGTGCCAGCAATACCGCCCGCGGAGAACGTTACAATGAGCAGTTCTTC

D gene: TRBD1
clone size: few
V gene: TRBV6-6
J gene: TRBJ2-1
CDR3 protein: CASSYSDRGGNEQFF
CDR3 DNA: TGTGCCAGCAGTTACTCGGACAGGGGGGGCAATGAGCAGTTCTTC

D gene: TRBD2
clone size: few
V gene: TRBV7-9
J gene: TRBJ2-1
CDR3 protein: CASSSTHLAGDNNEQFF
CDR3 DNA: TGTGCCAGCAGCTCTACCCATCTAGCGGGAGATAACAATGAGCAGTTCTTC

D gene: TRBD1
clone size: .
V gene: TRBV29-1
J gene: TRBJ2-2
CDR3 protein: CSVLDRDGGTGELFF
CDR3 DNA: TGCAGCGTGCTGGACAGGGATGGGGGCACCGGGGAGCTGTTTTTT

D gene: .
clone size: .
V gene: TRBV29-1
J gene: TRBJ1-1
CDR3 protein: CSVAFKTEAFF
CDR3 DNA: TGCAGCGTTGCGTTTAAAACTGAAGCTTTCTTT

D gene: .
clone size: .
V gene: TRBV6-4
J gene: TRBJ2-7
CDR3 protein: CASSGGRTPAYEQYF
CDR3 DNA: TGTGCCAGCAGTGGGGGTAGGACACCCGCCTACGAGCAGTACTTC

D gene: .
clone size: few
V gene: TRBV7-2
J gene: TRBJ1-5
CDR3 protein: CASSLDRANQPQHF
CDR3 DNA: TGTGCCAGCAGCTTAGACAGGGCCAATCAGCCCCAGCATTTT

D gene: TRBD2
clone size: many
V gene: TRBV19
J gene: TRBJ2-7
CDR3 protein: CASRTRPGGEQYF
CDR3 DNA: TGTGCCAGTAGGACCCGCCCGGGGGGTGAGCAGTACTTC

D gene: .
clone size: .
V gene: TRBV6-6
J gene: TRBJ2-2
CDR3 protein: CASTNQRAANTGELFF
CDR3 DNA: TGTGCCAGCACCAACCAGCGGGCCGCGAACACCGGGGAGCTGTTTTTT

D gene: TRBD1
clone size: few
V gene: TRBV7-3
J gene: TRBJ1-1
CDR3 protein: CASSPTPGTGFEAFF
CDR3 DNA: TGTGCCAGCAGCCCCACCCCCGGGACAGGGTTCGAAGCTTTCTTT

D gene: .
clone size: few
V gene: TRBV21-1
J gene: TRBJ1-2
CDR3 protein: CASSLRQGVYGYTF
CDR3 DNA: TGTGCCAGCAGCTTACGACAGGGGGTCTATGGCTACACCTTC

D gene: .
clone size: .
V gene: TRBV11-3
J gene: TRBJ2-4
CDR3 protein: CASSPDLGLQNIQYF
CDR3 DNA: TGTGCCAGCAGCCCGGATCTAGGGCTACAAAACATTCAGTACTTC

D gene: TRBD1
clone size: few
V gene: TRBV12-5
J gene: TRBJ2-4
CDR3 protein: CASGQGAAKNIQYF
CDR3 DNA: TGTGCTAGCGGACAGGGGGCGGCCAAAAACATTCAGTACTTC

D gene: .
clone size: .
V gene: TRBV7-9
J gene: TRBJ2-6
CDR3 protein: CASSPQPSHSGESGANVLTF
CDR3 DNA: TGTGCCAGCAGCCCTCAACCTTCCCACTCCGGCGAATCTGGGGCCAACGTCCTGACTTTC

D gene: TRBD1
clone size: .
V gene: TRBV11-2
J gene: TRBJ2-7
CDR3 protein: CASSLLDRGGDEQYF
CDR3 DNA: TGTGCCAGCAGCTTACTAGACAGGGGGGGTGACGAGCAGTACTTC

D gene: TRBD2
clone size: few
V gene: TRBV19
J gene: TRBJ2-3
CDR3 protein: CASSMGLADFTDTQYF
CDR3 DNA: TGTGCCAGTAGTATGGGACTAGCGGACTTCACAGATACGCAGTATTTT

D gene: .
clone size: few
V gene: TRBV5-1
J gene: TRBJ1-1
CDR3 protein: CASSFRGEGTEAFF
CDR3 DNA: TGCGCCAGCAGCTTTCGGGGAGAGGGCACTGAAGCTTTCTTT

D gene: .
clone size: few
V gene: TRBV6-6
J gene: TRBJ2-1
CDR3 protein: CASSYSTWDNEQFF
CDR3 DNA: TGTGCCAGCAGTTACTCGACGTGGGACAATGAGCAGTTCTTC

D gene: TRBD1
clone size: many
V gene: TRBV2
J gene: TRBJ1-2
CDR3 protein: CARPTPGQGAIYTF
CDR3 DNA: TGTGCCAGACCCACACCGGGACAGGGGGCTATCTACACCTTC

D gene: .
clone size: few
V gene: TRBV7-6
J gene: TRBJ2-5
CDR3 protein: CASSLAGQQETQYF
CDR3 DNA: TGTGCCAGCAGCTTAGCGGGACAACAAGAGACCCAGTACTTC

D gene: .
clone size: .
V gene: TRBV14
J gene: TRBJ1-1
CDR3 protein: CASSLQMAEAFF
CDR3 DNA: TGTGCCAGCAGCCTCCAGATGGCTGAAGCTTTCTTT

D gene: .
clone size: .
V gene: TRBV11-3
J gene: TRBJ2-7
CDR3 protein: CVSSLGGAPYEQYF
CDR3 DNA: TGTGTCAGCAGCTTAGGGGGGGCTCCATACGAGCAGTACTTC

D gene: .
clone size: .
V gene: TRBV29-1
J gene: TRBJ2-5
CDR3 protein: CSVEEITQETQYF
CDR3 DNA: TGCAGCGTTGAAGAAATAACACAAGAGACCCAGTACTTC

D gene: TRBD1
clone size: .
V gene: TRBV12-5
J gene: TRBJ2-6
CDR3 protein: CASGTDRGLNSGANVLTF
CDR3 DNA: TGTGCTAGTGGTACCGACAGGGGCTTAAACTCTGGGGCCAACGTCCTGACTTTC

D gene: .
clone size: few
V gene: TRBV7-9
J gene: TRBJ1-1
CDR3 protein: CASSPPVRVNTEAFF
CDR3 DNA: TGTGCCAGTTCGCCCCCGGTCAGGGTGAACACTGAAGCTTTCTTT

D gene: .
clone size: few
V gene: TRBV18
J gene: TRBJ2-2
CDR3 protein: CASPNPGQFTGELFF
CDR3 DNA: TGTGCCAGCCCCAACCCTGGACAGTTCACCGGGGAGCTGTTTTTT

D gene: .
clone size: .
V gene: TRBV18
J gene: TRBJ1-5
CDR3 protein: CASSPGSSNQPQHF
CDR3 DNA: TGTGCCAGCTCACCAGGCAGTAGCAATCAGCCCCAGCATTTT

D gene: .
clone size: .
V gene: TRBV12-3/TRBV12-4
J gene: TRBJ1-5
CDR3 protein: CASTPVANQPQHF
CDR3 DNA: TGTGCCAGCACCCCTGTAGCCAATCAGCCCCAGCATTTT

D gene: .
clone size: few
V gene: TRBV11-3
J gene: TRBJ1-1
CDR3 protein: CASSLVPGFSEAFF
CDR3 DNA: TGTGCCAGCAGCTTAGTCCCGGGGTTCTCTGAAGCTTTCTTT

D gene: TRBD1
clone size: .
V gene: TRBV30
J gene: TRBJ2-3
CDR3 protein: CAWSGDRRFATQYF
CDR3 DNA: TGTGCCTGGAGTGGGGACAGGAGGTTTGCTACGCAGTATTTT

D gene: .
clone size: many
V gene: TRBV5-6
J gene: TRBJ1-1
CDR3 protein: CASSLGSEAFF
CDR3 DNA: TGTGCCAGCAGCTTGGGATCTGAAGCTTTCTTT

D gene: TRBD1
clone size: few
V gene: TRBV2
J gene: TRBJ1-1
CDR3 protein: CASSTANRGATEAFF
CDR3 DNA: TGTGCCAGCAGTACAGCCAACAGGGGGGCCACTGAAGCTTTCTTT

D gene: TRBD2
clone size: .
V gene: TRBV6-6
J gene: TRBJ2-5
CDR3 protein: CASSQAGTSGAGAQYF
CDR3 DNA: TGTGCCAGCAGTCAGGCGGGGACTAGCGGGGCAGGGGCCCAGTACTTC

D gene: .
clone size: .
V gene: TRBV10-3
J gene: TRBJ1-5
CDR3 protein: CAIRGERGNQPQHF
CDR3 DNA: TGTGCCATCAGGGGGGAACGCGGCAATCAGCCCCAGCATTTT

D gene: TRBD1
clone size: many
V gene: TRBV20-1
J gene: TRBJ2-7
CDR3 protein: CSARWTGGWEQYF
CDR3 DNA: TGCAGTGCTCGATGGACAGGGGGCTGGGAGCAGTACTTC

D gene: TRBD1
clone size: .
V gene: TRBV11-2
J gene: TRBJ2-2
CDR3 protein: CASSTGAWGTGELFF
CDR3 DNA: TGTGCCAGCAGTACAGGGGCCTGGGGCACCGGGGAGCTGTTTTTT

D gene: TRBD2
clone size: many
V gene: TRBV27
J gene: TRBJ2-1
CDR3 protein: CASSPGLAGGSSYNEQFF
CDR3 DNA: TGTGCCAGCAGTCCCGGACTAGCGGGGGGCAGCTCCTACAATGAGCAGTTCTTC

D gene: TRBD1
clone size: few
V gene: TRBV11-2
J gene: TRBJ2-2
CDR3 protein: CASSPWTGKSGELFF
CDR3 DNA: TGTGCCAGCAGCCCATGGACAGGGAAGAGCGGGGAGCTGTTTTTT

D gene: .
clone size: .
V gene: TRBV19
J gene: TRBJ1-5
CDR3 protein: CASSQRNQPQHF
CDR3 DNA: TGTGCCAGTAGTCAACGCAATCAGCCCCAGCATTTT

D gene: .
clone size: few
V gene: TRBV2
J gene: TRBJ2-5
CDR3 protein: CASSEDWTQYF
CDR3 DNA: TGTGCCAGCAGTGAAGATTGGACCCAGTACTTC

D gene: TRBD1
clone size: .
V gene: TRBV7-2
J gene: TRBJ1-2
CDR3 protein: CASSLKTGGIHGYTF
CDR3 DNA: TGTGCCAGCAGCTTAAAGACAGGGGGCATTCATGGCTACACCTTC

D gene: .
clone size: .
V gene: TRBV9
J gene: TRBJ2-1
CDR3 protein: CASSVAEDVYNEQFF
CDR3 DNA: TGTGCCAGCAGCGTAGCCGAGGACGTCTACAATGAGCAGTTCTTC

D gene: .
clone size: .
V gene: TRBV27
J gene: TRBJ1-5
CDR3 protein: CASSFRAVSNQPQHF
CDR3 DNA: TGTGCCAGCAGTTTCCGGGCAGTCAGCAATCAGCCCCAGCATTTT